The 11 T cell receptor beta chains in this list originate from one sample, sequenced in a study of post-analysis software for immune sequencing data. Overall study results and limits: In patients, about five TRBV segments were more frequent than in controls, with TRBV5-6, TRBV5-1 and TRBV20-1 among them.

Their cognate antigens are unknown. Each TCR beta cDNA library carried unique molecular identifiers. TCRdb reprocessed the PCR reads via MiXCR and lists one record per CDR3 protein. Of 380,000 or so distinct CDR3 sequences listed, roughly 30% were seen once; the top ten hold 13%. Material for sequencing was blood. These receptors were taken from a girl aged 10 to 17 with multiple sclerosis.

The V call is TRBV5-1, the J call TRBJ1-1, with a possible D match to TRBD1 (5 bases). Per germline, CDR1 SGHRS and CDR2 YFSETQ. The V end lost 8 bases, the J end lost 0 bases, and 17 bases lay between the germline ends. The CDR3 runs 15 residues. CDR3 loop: CASNKEGLMNTEAFF. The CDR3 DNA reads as TGCGCCAGTAATAAAGAGGGGTTGATGAACACTGAAGCTTTCTTT. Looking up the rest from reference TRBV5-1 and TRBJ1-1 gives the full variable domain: KAGVTQTPRYLIKTRGQQVTLSCSPISGHRSVSWYQQTPGQGLQFLFEYFSETQRNKGNFPGRFSGRQFSNSRSEMNVSTLELGDSALYLCASNKEGLMNTEAFFGQGTRLTVV.

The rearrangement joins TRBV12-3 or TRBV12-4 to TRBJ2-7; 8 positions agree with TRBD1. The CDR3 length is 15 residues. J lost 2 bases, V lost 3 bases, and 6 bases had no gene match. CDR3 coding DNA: TGTGCCAGCAGTTTCCGGGACAGGACGACCTACGAGCAGTACTTC. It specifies CASSFRDRTTYEQYF.

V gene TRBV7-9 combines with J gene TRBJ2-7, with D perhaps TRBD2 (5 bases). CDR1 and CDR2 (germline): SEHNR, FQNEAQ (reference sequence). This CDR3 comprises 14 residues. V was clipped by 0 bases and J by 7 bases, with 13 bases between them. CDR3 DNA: TGTGCCAGCAGCTTAGCGGTCGGACCGGGGGAGCAGTACTTC. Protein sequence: CASSLAVGPGEQYF.

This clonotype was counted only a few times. Written as DNA, the CDR3 is TGTGCCAGCAGTTATAGGAGCTACGAGCAGTACTTC. It codes for CASSYRSYEQYF. This chain links TRBV6-2 or TRBV6-3 with TRBJ2-7; D not certain. V shed 3 bases and J shed 3 bases, with 6 bases lying between them. Germline CDR1 MNHEY, CDR2 SVGEGT. The CDR3 totals 12 residues.

CDR3 DNA sequence: TGTGCCAGCAGTGAATGGGCTAGCGGGGGGGGAGAGACCCAGTTCTTC. Protein product: CASSEWASGGGETQFF. The chain couples TRBV25-1 to TRBJ2-1; 12 bases align to TRBD2. The length of the CDR3 is 16 residues. The germline V gene has CDR1 MGHDK and CDR2 SYGVNS. Trimming removed 1 base from V and 13 bases from J; junction bases left unmatched: 11.

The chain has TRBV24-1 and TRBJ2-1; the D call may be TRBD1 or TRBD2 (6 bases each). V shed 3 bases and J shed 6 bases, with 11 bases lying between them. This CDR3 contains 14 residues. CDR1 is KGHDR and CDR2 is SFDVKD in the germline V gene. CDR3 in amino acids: CATSDPGDTNEQFF. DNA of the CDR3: TGTGCCACCAGTGATCCGGGGGACACCAATGAGCAGTTCTTC.

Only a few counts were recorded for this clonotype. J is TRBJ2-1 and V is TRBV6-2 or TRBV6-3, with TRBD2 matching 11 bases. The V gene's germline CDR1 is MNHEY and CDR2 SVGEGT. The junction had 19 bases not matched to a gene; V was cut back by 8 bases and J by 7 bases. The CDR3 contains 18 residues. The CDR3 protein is CASWLGLAGGTIRNEQFF. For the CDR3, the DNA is TGTGCCAGCTGGTTGGGCCTAGCGGGGGGAACAATAAGGAATGAGCAGTTCTTC.

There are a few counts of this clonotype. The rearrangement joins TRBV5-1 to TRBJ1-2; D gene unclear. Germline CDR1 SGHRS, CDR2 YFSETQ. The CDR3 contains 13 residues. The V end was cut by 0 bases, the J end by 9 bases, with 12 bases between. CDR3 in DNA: TGCGCCAGCAGCTTGGTGATGAAGGGAAGCTACACCTTC. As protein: CASSLVMKGSYTF.

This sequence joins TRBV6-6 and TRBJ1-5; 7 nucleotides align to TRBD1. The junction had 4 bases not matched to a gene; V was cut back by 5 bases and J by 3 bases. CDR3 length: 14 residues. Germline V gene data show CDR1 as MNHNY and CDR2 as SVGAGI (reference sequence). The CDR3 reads CASSDREFNQPQHF. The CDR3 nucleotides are TGTGCCAGCAGTGACAGGGAATTCAATCAGCCCCAGCATTTT.

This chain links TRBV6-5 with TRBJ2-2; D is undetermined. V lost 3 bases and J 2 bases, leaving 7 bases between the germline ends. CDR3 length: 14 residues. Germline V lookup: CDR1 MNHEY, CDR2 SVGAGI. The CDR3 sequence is CASSYTDNTGELFF. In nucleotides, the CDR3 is TGTGCCAGCAGTTATACAGATAACACCGGGGAGCTGTTTTTT.

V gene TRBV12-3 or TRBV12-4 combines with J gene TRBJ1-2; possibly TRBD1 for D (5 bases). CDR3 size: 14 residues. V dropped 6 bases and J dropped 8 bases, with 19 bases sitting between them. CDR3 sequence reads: CASSAVGPLRGYTF. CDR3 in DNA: TGTGCCAGCAGCGCCGTGGGACCTCTAAGAGGCTACACCTTC.